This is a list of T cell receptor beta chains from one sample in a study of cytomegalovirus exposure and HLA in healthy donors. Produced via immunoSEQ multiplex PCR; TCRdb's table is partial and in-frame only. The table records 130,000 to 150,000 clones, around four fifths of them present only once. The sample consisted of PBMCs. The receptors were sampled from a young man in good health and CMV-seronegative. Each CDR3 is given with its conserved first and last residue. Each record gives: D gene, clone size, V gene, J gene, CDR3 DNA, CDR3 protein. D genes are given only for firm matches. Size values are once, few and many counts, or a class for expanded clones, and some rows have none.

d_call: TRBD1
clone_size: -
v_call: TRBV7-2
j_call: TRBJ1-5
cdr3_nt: TGTGCCAGCAGCGTCAGACAGGGTAATCAGCCCCAGCATTTT
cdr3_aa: CASSVRQGNQPQHF

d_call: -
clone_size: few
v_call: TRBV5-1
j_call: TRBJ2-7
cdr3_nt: TGCGCCAGCAGCTTGACAGGGAGCAGCTCCTACGAGCAGTACTTC
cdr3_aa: CASSLTGSSSYEQYF

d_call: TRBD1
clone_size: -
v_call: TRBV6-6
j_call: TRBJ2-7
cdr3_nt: TGTGCCAGCAGCTCCACCTGGACAGGGGAGTACTACGAGCAGTACTTC
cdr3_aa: CASSSTWTGEYYEQYF

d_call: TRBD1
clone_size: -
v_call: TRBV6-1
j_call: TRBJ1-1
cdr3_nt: TGTGCCAGCAGTGACTGGACAGGGGGGGCCACTGAAGCTTTCTTT
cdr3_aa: CASSDWTGGATEAFF

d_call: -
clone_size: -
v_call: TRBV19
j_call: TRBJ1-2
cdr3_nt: TGTGCCAGTAACCCAGTTGGGGGAGGGGACTATGGCTACACCTTC
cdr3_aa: CASNPVGGGDYGYTF

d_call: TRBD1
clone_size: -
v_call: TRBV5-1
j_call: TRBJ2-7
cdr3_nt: TGCGCCAGCAGCTATGGGACAGGATTAACTTGGAACGAGCAGTACTTC
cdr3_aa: CASSYGTGLTWNEQYF

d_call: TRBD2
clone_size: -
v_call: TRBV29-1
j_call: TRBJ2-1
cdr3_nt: TGCAGCGTTCCTAGCGGGGGGGCCGGGAATGAGCAGTTCTTC
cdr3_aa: CSVPSGGAGNEQFF

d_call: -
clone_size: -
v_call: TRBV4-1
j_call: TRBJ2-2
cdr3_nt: TGCGCCAGCAGCCAGCGACAAGGAACCGGGGAGCTGTTTTTT
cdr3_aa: CASSQRQGTGELFF

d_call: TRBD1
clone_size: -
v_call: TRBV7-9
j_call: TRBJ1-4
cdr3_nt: TGTGCCAGCAGCCTGACGGGACAGACAACTAATGAAAAACTGTTTTTT
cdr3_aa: CASSLTGQTTNEKLFF

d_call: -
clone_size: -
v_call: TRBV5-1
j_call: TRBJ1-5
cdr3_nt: TGCGCCAGCAGCTTGACAGGGTTCGATCAGCCCCAGCATTTT
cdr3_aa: CASSLTGFDQPQHF

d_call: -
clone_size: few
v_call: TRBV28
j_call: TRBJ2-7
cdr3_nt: TGTGCCAGCAGTTACTCGAGACAGTCGTCCTACGAGCAGTACTTC
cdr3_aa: CASSYSRQSSYEQYF

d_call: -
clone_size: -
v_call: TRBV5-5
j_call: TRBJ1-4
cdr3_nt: TGTGCCAGCAGCTTGGGGCCGAGGACAACTAATGAAAAACTGTTTTTT
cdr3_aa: CASSLGPRTTNEKLFF

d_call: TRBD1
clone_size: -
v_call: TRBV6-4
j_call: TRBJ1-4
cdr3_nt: TGTGCCAGCACCATGGGACAGGTAAATGAAAAACTGTTTTTT
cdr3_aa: CASTMGQVNEKLFF

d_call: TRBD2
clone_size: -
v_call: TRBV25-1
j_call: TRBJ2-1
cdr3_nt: TGTGCCACCCTAGCGGGGGCCATCAATGAGCAGTTCTTC
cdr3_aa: CATLAGAINEQFF

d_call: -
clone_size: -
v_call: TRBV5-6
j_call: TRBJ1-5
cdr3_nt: TGTGCCAGCAGCCCATCGGGGGGGTCGTATCAGCCCCAGCATTTT
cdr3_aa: CASSPSGGSYQPQHF

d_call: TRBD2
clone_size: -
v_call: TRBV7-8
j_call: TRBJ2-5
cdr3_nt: TGTGCCAGCAGCTTCTTGGGGACGGGAGGAGAGACCCAGTACTTC
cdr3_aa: CASSFLGTGGETQYF

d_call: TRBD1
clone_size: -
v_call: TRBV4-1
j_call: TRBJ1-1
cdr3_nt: TGCGCCAGCAGCCGCCACAGGGGGCCAAGTGAAGCTTTCTTT
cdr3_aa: CASSRHRGPSEAFF